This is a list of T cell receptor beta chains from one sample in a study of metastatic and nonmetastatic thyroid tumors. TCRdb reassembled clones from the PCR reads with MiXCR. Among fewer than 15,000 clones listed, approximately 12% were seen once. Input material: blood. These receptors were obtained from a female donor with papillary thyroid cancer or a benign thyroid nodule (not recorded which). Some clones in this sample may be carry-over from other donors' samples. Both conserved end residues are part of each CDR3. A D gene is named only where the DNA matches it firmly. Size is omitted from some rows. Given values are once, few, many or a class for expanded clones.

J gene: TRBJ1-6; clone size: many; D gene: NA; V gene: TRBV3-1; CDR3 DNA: TGTGCCAGCAGCCACGGACAGTCTAATTCACCCCTCCACTTT; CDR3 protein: CASSHGQSNSPLHF
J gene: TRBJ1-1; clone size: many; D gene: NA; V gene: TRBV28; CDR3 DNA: TGTGCCAGCAAGACAGCGAAGCTGAACACTGAAGCTTTCTTT; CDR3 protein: CASKTAKLNTEAFF
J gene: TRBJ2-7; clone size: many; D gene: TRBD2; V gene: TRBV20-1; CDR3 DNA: TGCAGTGCTAGAGGTCGGCTAGCGGGAGGCGAGCAGTACTTC; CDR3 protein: CSARGRLAGGEQYF
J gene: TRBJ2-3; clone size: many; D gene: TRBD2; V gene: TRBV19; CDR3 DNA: TGTGCCAGTAAATCCCTAGCGGCTAGCACAGATACGCAGTATTTT; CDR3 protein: CASKSLAASTDTQYF
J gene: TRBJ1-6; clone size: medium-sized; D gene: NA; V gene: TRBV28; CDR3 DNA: TGTGCCAGCAGTTTTCAGAGCTCCTATAATTCACCCCTCCACTTT; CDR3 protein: CASSFQSSYNSPLHF
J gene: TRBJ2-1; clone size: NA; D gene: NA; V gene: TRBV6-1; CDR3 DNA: TGTGCCAGCTCACTTCCCTCCTACAATGAGCAGTTCTTC; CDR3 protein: CASSLPSYNEQFF
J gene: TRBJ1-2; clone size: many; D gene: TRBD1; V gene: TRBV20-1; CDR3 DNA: TGCAGTGGATTGGGACAGGGCGGTGGCTACACCTTC; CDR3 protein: CSGLGQGGGYTF
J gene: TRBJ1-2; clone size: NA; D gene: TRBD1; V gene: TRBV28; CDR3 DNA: TGTGCCAGCATCTCGGACAGGGGCTACACCTTC; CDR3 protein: CASISDRGYTF
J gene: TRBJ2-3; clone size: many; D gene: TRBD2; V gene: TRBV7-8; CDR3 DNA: TGTGCCAGCAGCTTAAGCGGGGGAAACACAGATACGCAGTATTTT; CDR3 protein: CASSLSGGNTDTQYF
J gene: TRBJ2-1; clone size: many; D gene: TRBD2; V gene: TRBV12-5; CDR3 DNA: TGTGCTAGTGGTTTGGTCCTGGGCCGGACTAGCGGGATGAATGAGCAGTTCTTC; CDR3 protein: CASGLVLGRTSGMNEQFF
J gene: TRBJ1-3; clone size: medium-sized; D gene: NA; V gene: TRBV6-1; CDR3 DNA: TGTGCCAGCAGCGACAGAGGAGCTGGAAACACCATATATTTT; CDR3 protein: CASSDRGAGNTIYF
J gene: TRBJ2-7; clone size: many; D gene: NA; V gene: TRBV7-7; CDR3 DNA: TGTGCTAGCAGCTTAGTCCCCCTAGGGGAGCAGTACTTC; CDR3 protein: CASSLVPLGEQYF
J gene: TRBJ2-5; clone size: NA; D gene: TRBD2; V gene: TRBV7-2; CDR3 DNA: TGTGCCAGCAGCTTAGGACTAGCGGGAGGGCAAAAGACCCAGTACTTC; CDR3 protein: CASSLGLAGGQKTQYF
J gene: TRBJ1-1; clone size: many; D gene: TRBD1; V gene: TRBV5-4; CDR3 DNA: TGTGCCAGCAGCTTGGCGGGACAGGGAGAAGCTTTCTTT; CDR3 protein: CASSLAGQGEAFF
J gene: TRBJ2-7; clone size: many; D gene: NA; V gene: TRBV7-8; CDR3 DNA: TGTGCCAGCAGCTTAAGCTTAATGTCCGAGCAGTACTTC; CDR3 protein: CASSLSLMSEQYF
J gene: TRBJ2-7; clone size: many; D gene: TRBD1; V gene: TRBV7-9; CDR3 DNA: TGTGCCAGCAGCTTAGAGGGGGACAGGGGGCGACACGAGCAGTACTTC; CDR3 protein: CASSLEGDRGRHEQYF
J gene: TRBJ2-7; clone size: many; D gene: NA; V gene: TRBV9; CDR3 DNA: TGTGCCAGCAGCGTAGAGCCAGGAACCTACGAGCAGTACTTC; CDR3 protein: CASSVEPGTYEQYF
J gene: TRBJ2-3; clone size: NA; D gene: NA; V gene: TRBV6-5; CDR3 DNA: TGTGCAAGCAGTTACTACACAGATACGCAGTATTTT; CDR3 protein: CASSYYTDTQYF